The sequence of this TCR beta chain was determined in a study of neurological immune-mediated disorders. This clonotype was found many times. As for the cDNA, it was generated by 5'RACE with 10-nucleotide random UMIs. In every sequencing run, more than 200 million TCR-beta sequences were generated from 15-18 subjects. TCRdb redid the calling of the 5' RACE reads with MiXCR, one entry per CDR3 protein. The sample comprises 70,000 to 75,000 distinct CDR3 sequences, around 13% of which are singletons, and around 4.6% rests with the top ten. Trimming pared 0 bases from V and 7 bases from J, leaving 11 bases between. Germline assignment: CDR1 SGHRS and CDR2 YFSETQ. The CDR3 is 15 residues long. Time point noted: longitudinal time-point 1 (baseline).

The sequenced material came from PBMCs. The chain has TRBV5-1 and TRBJ1-6, with a weak D call TRBD1 (5 bases). This clonotype originated in a female donor with HTLV-1-associated myelopathy (HAM/TSP). CDR3 sequence: CASSLETGGNSPLHF. The CDR3 nucleotides are TGCGCCAGCAGCTTGGAAACGGGGGGAAATTCACCCCTCCACTTT. The full variable domain, its missing parts supplied by reference TRBV5-1 and TRBJ1-6, is KAGVTQTPRYLIKTRGQQVTLSCSPISGHRSVSWYQQTPGQGLQFLFEYFSETQRNKGNFPGRFSGRQFSNSRSEMNVSTLELGDSALYLCASSLETGGNSPLHFGNGTRLTVT.